This TCR beta chain was captured by sequencing in a study of T cells in Graves' hyperthyroidism and ophthalmopathy. Amplification targeted TCR beta CDR3 regions from RNA transcripts. RT-PCR in the first round (using the HTBI primer set) targeted the TCR CDR3. TCRdb ran MiXCR on the multiplex PCR reads and lists one entry per CDR3 protein. The data hold 500,000 to 550,000 distinct CDR3 sequences, with 15% to 20% observed a single time. This CDR3 contains 18 residues. Germline assignment: CDR1 SGHRS and CDR2 YFSETQ. V lost 0 bases and J lost 2; bases outside the gene matches: 8. At least ten counts were recorded for this clonotype.

The chain joins TRBV5-1 to TRBJ2-3, with TRBD2 identical over 11 bases. Sequencing used blood. The source of this sequence is a man in his forties with Graves' ophthalmopathy. CDR3: CASSLEGRLAGITDTQYF. In nucleotides, the CDR3 is TGCGCCAGCAGCTTGGAGGGGCGACTAGCGGGGATCACAGATACGCAGTATTTT. The variable domain in full, completed from reference TRBV5-1 and TRBJ2-3, reads KAGVTQTPRYLIKTRGQQVTLSCSPISGHRSVSWYQQTPGQGLQFLFEYFSETQRNKGNFPGRFSGRQFSNSRSEMNVSTLELGDSALYLCASSLEGRLAGITDTQYFGPGTRLTVL.